Presented here are 30 T cell receptor beta chains from one specimen sequenced in a study of T-cell reconstitution after alpha-beta-depleted transplantation in children. Unique molecular identifiers were incorporated into the prepared TCRbeta library. TCRdb redid the calling of the PCR reads with MiXCR, one entry per CDR3 protein. This sample has over 400,000 distinct CDR3 sequences; 43% occur once, and the top ten carry approximately 25%. The starting material was PBMCs, obtained before TCRalphabeta/CD19-depleted stem cell transplant. The receptors come from a girl aged 2-10 years with aplastic anemia, due to receive a stem cell transplant.

The chain combines TRBV10-3 with TRBJ1-1; TRBD1 might be the D (6 bases). The CDR3 consists of 15 residues. V dropped 0 bases and J dropped 0 bases, with 8 bases sitting between them. CDR1 and CDR2 (germline): ENHRY, SYGVKD. CDR3 sequence reads: CAISESGQVNTEAFF. CDR3 DNA: TGTGCCATCAGTGAGTCGGGACAAGTGAACACTGAAGCTTTCTTT.

This rearrangement joins TRBV7-9 to TRBJ1-2, with 7 bases that match TRBD1. Trimming took 3 bases from V and 2 from J; bases not matched to a gene: 6. The CDR3 contains 15 residues. From germline, CDR1 is SEHNR and CDR2 FQNEAQ (reference sequence). CDR3 residues: CASSFTGTDNYGYTF. The DNA of the CDR3 is TGTGCCAGCAGCTTTACCGGGACAGACAACTATGGCTACACCTTC.

The rearrangement joins TRBV4-1 to TRBJ1-5; unclear D gene. V lost 3 bases, J lost 7 bases, and 19 bases lay in between. The CDR3 sequence is 16 residues long. Germline lookup yields CDR1 MGHRA and CDR2 YSYEKL. CDR3 amino acids: CASSHGLTGRVQPQHF. The CDR3 DNA reads TGCGCCAGCAGCCATGGCCTCACGGGGAGGGTGCAGCCCCAGCATTTT.

This clonotype was found many times. The chain uses TRBV28 and TRBJ2-2, with no clear D. Trimming took 9 bases from V and 0 from J, leaving 8 bases between them. This CDR3 has 13 residues. Germline CDR1 and CDR2: MDHEN and SYDVKM. CDR3: CASRVPNTGELFF. The CDR3 coding sequence is TGTGCCAGTAGGGTACCGAACACCGGGGAGCTGTTTTTT.

The chain combines TRBV29-1 with TRBJ1-1; D is undetermined. Germline V CDR1 and CDR2: SQVTM, ANQGSEA. The CDR3 spans 14 residues. V lost 2 bases and J 1 base, leaving 11 bases between the germline ends. The CDR3 DNA reads as TGCAGCGTTGAATTAGGGCAGACGAACACTGAAGCTTTCTTT. Amino acids: CSVELGQTNTEAFF. The full variable domain, completed using reference TRBV29-1 and TRBJ1-1, is SAVISQKPSRDICQRGTSLTIQCQVDSQVTMMFWYRQQPGQSLTLIATANQGSEATYESGFVIDKFPISRPNLTFSTLTVSNMSPEDSSIYLCSVELGQTNTEAFFGQGTRLTVV.

This sequence joins TRBV7-2 and TRBJ2-5; D is possibly TRBD1 or TRBD2 (6 bases each). This CDR3 has 14 residues. Germline CDR1 and CDR2: SGHTA and FQGNSA. V gave up 2 bases and J gave up 5 bases, with 12 bases separating them. The CDR3 DNA reads TGTGCCAGCAGCTTACTAGGGGGGAGGGAGACCCAGTACTTC. It encodes CASSLLGGRETQYF.

This clonotype has at least ten counts. The gene calls are TRBV21-1 and TRBJ1-2; no check of the table's D call, TRBD1, against the DNA was made. TRBV21-1 has pseudogene status. This CDR3 is built from 16 residues. CDR3 sequence (DNA): TGTGCCAGCAATCCGGGCAGGGGGCGATGGCACTATGGCTACACCTTC. This gives the protein CASNPGRGRWHYGYTF.

The chain employs TRBV7-3 and TRBJ2-6, with unresolved D. Germline V CDR1 and CDR2: SGHTA, FQGTGA. This CDR3 comprises 15 residues. The ends were cut back, 5 bases at V and 0 bases at J, with 8 bases in the middle. CDR3 loop: CASSPALSGANVLTF. The CDR3, as DNA: TGTGCCAGCAGCCCTGCCCTCTCTGGGGCCAACGTCCTGACTTTC.

This clonotype was seen a handful of times. J is TRBJ2-5 and V is TRBV5-1, with 15 positions matching TRBD2. CDR1 is SGHRS and CDR2 is YFSETQ in the germline V gene. Trimming removed 6 bases from V and 3 bases from J; junction bases left unmatched: 6. The CDR3 runs 16 residues. CDR3 in amino acids: CASNPGLAGGEETQYF. The DNA for the CDR3 is TGCGCCAGCAACCCTGGACTAGCGGGAGGGGAAGAGACCCAGTACTTC.

The J gene is TRBJ2-3, the V gene TRBV28, with TRBD2 identical over 9 bases. J lost 3 bases, V lost 2 bases, and 12 bases had no gene match. The CDR3 contains 18 residues. Germline V CDR1 and CDR2: MDHEN, SYDVKM. The CDR3 reads CASSLGSLAGGRTDTQYF. The CDR3 region has the DNA TGTGCCAGCAGTTTAGGCTCCCTGGCGGGAGGGAGAACAGATACGCAGTATTTT.

The rearrangement uses TRBV29-1 and TRBJ1-1; 11 nucleotides agree with TRBD1. The CDR3 totals 13 residues. CDR1 SQVTM and CDR2 ANQGSEA come from the germline V gene. The ends lost 5 bases at V and 4 bases at J; junction bases unmatched: 3. CDR3 amino acids: CSVLDRGPTEAFF. DNA for the CDR3: TGCAGCGTTTTGGACAGGGGGCCCACTGAAGCTTTCTTT.

The chain recombines TRBV6-1 with TRBJ2-2; 8 nucleotides match TRBD2. The germline gives CDR1 MNHNS, CDR2 SASEGT. This CDR3 spans 17 amino acids. With 6 bases clipped from V and 7 bases from J, the junction kept 16 bases outside the gene matches. The CDR3 region has the DNA TGTGCCAGCAGCCGGGAGGGCTCCGTCGTCGTTCTCGGGGAGCTGTTTTTT. Encoded protein: CASSREGSVVVLGELFF.

The V call is TRBV20-1, the J call TRBJ2-5; possibly TRBD2 for D (6 bases). Trimming pared 6 bases from V and 3 bases from J, leaving 11 bases between. This CDR3 is 12 amino acids long. Germline loops: CDR1 DFQATT, CDR2 SNEGSKA (reference sequence). CDR3 amino acids: CSAQGGKETQYF. In DNA form, the CDR3 reads TGCAGTGCCCAAGGAGGGAAAGAGACCCAGTACTTC.

Worth noting for this clonotype: A much larger clone is a single base away; this may be a read error. The chain employs TRBV6-5 and TRBJ1-5; maybe TRBD1 (5 bases). This CDR3 has 16 amino acids. CDR1 is MNHEY and CDR2 is SVGAGI in the germline V gene. CDR3 amino acids: CASGYSGTYGNQPQHF. Here the CDR3 DNA reads TGTGCCAGCGGTTACTCGGGGACCTACGGCAATCAGCCCCAGCATTTT.

The chain recombines TRBV10-3 with TRBJ2-7; 7 nucleotides align to TRBD1. Germline values: CDR1 ENHRY, CDR2 SYGVKD. Unmatched junction bases numbered 2, after V lost 0 bases and J lost 0 bases. CDR3 length: 15 amino acids. The CDR3 reads CAISESTGASYEQYF. The CDR3 DNA follows: TGTGCCATCAGTGAGTCTACAGGGGCCTCCTACGAGCAGTACTTC.

This chain uses TRBV12-3 or TRBV12-4 with TRBJ2-7; no reliable D call. CDR3 length equals 12 residues. Between the trimmed V and J ends, which lost 5 bases and 12 bases, there was a span of 17 bases. The CDR3 sequence: CASSLGRAARYF. CDR3 bases: TGTGCCAGCAGTCTTGGACGGGCGGCCCGGTACTTC.

This clonotype was found many times. The rearrangement joins TRBV6-5 to TRBJ2-7; D possibly corresponds to TRBD1 (6 bases). This CDR3 comprises 16 residues. Germline CDR1 MNHEY, CDR2 SVGAGI. Trimming shortened V by 0 bases and J by 2 bases, and 14 bases separated the two germline ends. DNA for the CDR3: TGTGCCAGCAGTTACTCCGTACCGGGACAAGCCTACGAGCAGTACTTC. Encoded protein: CASSYSVPGQAYEQYF.

V usage is TRBV7-2 and J usage is TRBJ1-2, with D perhaps TRBD1 (6 bases). The CDR3 spans 14 residues. Looked up from germline, CDR1 is SGHTA and CDR2 is FQGNSA. The V end lost 3 bases, the J end lost 8 bases, and 16 bases lay between the germline ends. This chain's CDR3 is CASSLKDSTGGYTF. The CDR3 DNA sequence: TGTGCCAGCAGCTTGAAGGACAGCACAGGGGGCTACACCTTC.

This clonotype was counted at least ten times. The CDR3 is CASSRDSHNYGYTF. CDR3 coding DNA: TGTGCCAGCAGCCGGGACAGCCACAACTATGGCTACACCTTC. This chain links TRBV7-9 with TRBJ1-2; 7 positions match TRBD1. Germline values: CDR1 SEHNR, CDR2 FQNEAQ (reference sequence). CDR3 length equals 14 residues. Germline trimming cut 5 bases from V and 2 bases from J; bases unmatched to any gene: 5.

This clonotype appeared many times. The V and J genes are TRBV7-6 and TRBJ2-1, with 10 bases that match TRBD2. CDR3 length: 18 amino acids. Germline V gives CDR1 SGHVS, CDR2 FNYEAQ. J gave up 6 bases and V 1 base, and 12 bases lay outside the gene matches. The CDR3, as DNA: TGTGCCAGCAGCTTAGAGGTGATAGCGGGAGGAACGGCCAATGAGCAGTTCTTC. Its translation: CASSLEVIAGGTANEQFF. Based on the CDR3 plus reference TRBV7-6 and TRBJ2-1, the full variable domain is GAGVSQSPRYKVTKRGQDVALRCDPISGHVSLYWYRQALGQGPEFLTYFNYEAQQDKSGLPNDRFSAERPEGSISTLTIQRTEQRDSAMYRCASSLEVIAGGTANEQFFGPGTRLTVL.

This clonotype was seen ten or more times. The chain joins TRBV6-5 to TRBJ2-6; TRBD2 matches 7 bases. Germline CDR1 MNHEY, CDR2 SVGAGI. The CDR3 sequence is 18 residues long. Trimming removed 2 bases from V and 4 bases from J; junction bases left unmatched: 11. CDR3 region: CASSYPTSVPSGANVLTF. Here the CDR3 DNA reads TGTGCCAGCAGTTACCCCACTAGCGTCCCCTCGGGGGCCAACGTCCTGACTTTC.

This clonotype was seen only once. J is TRBJ2-1 and V is TRBV18; 10 positions agree with TRBD2. The V gene end was trimmed by 6 bases and the J gene end by 12 bases; junction bases not matched to a gene: 14. CDR3 size: 15 residues. CDR1 and CDR2 (germline): KGHSH, LQKENI. This CDR3 is CASSVPEREGHRQFF. The CDR3 bases are TGTGCCAGCTCCGTGCCAGAGCGGGAGGGCCACCGGCAGTTCTTC.

V is TRBV19 and J is TRBJ2-4; tentatively, D is TRBD2 (6 bases). The CDR3 is 18 amino acids. Germline loops: CDR1 LNHDA, CDR2 SQIVND (reference sequence). The V and J ends lost 6 bases and 0 bases respectively, with 21 bases between them. The CDR3 DNA sequence: TGTGCCAGTAGCCTTCGGGGGTCACCAACCCTAGCCAAAAACATTCAGTACTTC. This codes for CASSLRGSPTLAKNIQYF.

The chain employs TRBV2 and TRBJ2-1, with 10 bases aligning to TRBD1. The CDR3 length is 16 residues. Trimming removed 4 bases from V and 9 bases from J; junction bases left unmatched: 12. Germline V gene sequence: CDR1 SNHLY, CDR2 FYNNEI. The CDR3 coding sequence is TGTGCCAGCAGTGGAAACGGGACAGGGGTGGGGAGTGAGCAGTTCTTC. It codes for CASSGNGTGVGSEQFF.

J is TRBJ2-1 and V is TRBV20-1; D remains ambiguous. Trimming removed 6 bases from V and 1 base from J, with 13 bases in between. The CDR3 is made up of 14 amino acids. Per germline, CDR1 DFQATT and CDR2 SNEGSKA (reference sequence). The CDR3 DNA sequence: TGCAGTGCCCCCTTGAGTGGGTCCTACAATGAGCAGTTCTTC. Its translation: CSAPLSGSYNEQFF.

The genes are TRBV7-2 and TRBJ2-7; D possibly corresponds to TRBD2 (6 bases). Germline V lookup: CDR1 SGHTA, CDR2 FQGNSA. The CDR3 totals 13 residues. With 2 bases removed from V and 5 bases from J, the gap between germline ends came to 10 bases. The CDR3 nucleotides are TGTGCCAGCAGCTTACCGCCGGGGGACGAGCAGTACTTC. Translation gives CASSLPPGDEQYF. Filled out from reference TRBV7-2 and TRBJ2-7, the complete variable domain reads GAGVSQSPSNKVTEKGKDVELRCDPISGHTALYWYRQSLGQGLEFLIYFQGNSAPDKSGLPSDRFSAERTGGSVSTLTIQRTQQEDSAVYLCASSLPPGDEQYFGPGTRLTVT.

The table lists this clonotype with many counts. The chain is built from TRBV20-1 and TRBJ1-5; D gene uncertain. Germline values: CDR1 DFQATT, CDR2 SNEGSKA (reference sequence). This CDR3 is 15 amino acids long. V was pared by 3 bases and J by 6 bases, with 18 bases between. CDR3: CSARGSGNRGQPQHF. Here the CDR3 DNA reads TGCAGTGCTAGGGGGAGCGGGAATCGGGGTCAGCCCCAGCATTTT.

The rearrangement links TRBV5-1 to TRBJ1-4; possibly TRBD1 for D (6 bases). V shed 5 bases and J shed 8 bases, with 19 bases lying between them. Germline V gives CDR1 SGHRS, CDR2 YFSETQ. The CDR3 contains 15 residues. CDR3 protein: CASSPDSIRGEKLFF. CDR3 in DNA: TGCGCCAGCAGTCCAGACAGCATCAGGGGAGAAAAACTGTTTTTT.

This clonotype was seen just once. The CDR3 sequence: CASLNIDGVQYF. The DNA of the CDR3 is TGTGCCAGTTTGAACATAGACGGGGTGCAGTACTTC. This rearrangement joins TRBV6-5 to TRBJ2-7, with a possible D match to TRBD2 (5 bases). Germline CDR1 reads MNHEY; CDR2 reads SVGAGI. V shed 9 bases and J shed 9 bases, with 18 bases lying between them. This CDR3 contains 12 residues.

V gene TRBV7-3 combines with J gene TRBJ1-1; D is unresolved. This CDR3 comprises 13 residues. V dropped 0 bases and J dropped 7 bases, with 9 bases sitting between them. Germline CDR1 SGHTA, CDR2 FQGTGA. The CDR3 sequence: CASSLTGQYEAFF. The CDR3, as DNA: TGTGCCAGCAGCTTAACCGGGCAGTATGAAGCTTTCTTT.